This T cell receptor beta chain derives from a study of OX40 agonist ivuxolimab in advanced cancers. Study-wide background: Partial responses were recorded for three patients, including one with hepatocellular carcinoma and two with cutaneous melanoma.

Remarks on this clone: Its antigen is not identified.

Germline-derived CDR1 and CDR2 are SGHRS and YFSETQ. Trimming removed 3 bases at V and 8 bases at J, with 17 bases between. This CDR3 spans 14 amino acids. Profiling relied on immunoSEQ multiplex PCR, and the TCRdb table lists in-frame clones only, not all of them. The sample records 65,000 to 80,000 clones, around 84% being singletons. The study's findings and limits: Among the nonresponders, some also had low normalized T-cell clonal expansion.

This clonotype originated in an adult with an advanced solid tumor such as melanoma, head and neck, liver or kidney cancer. Sample: CD4+ or CD8+ T cells sorted from blood, taken in a trial of the OX40 agonist ivuxolimab. This chain connects TRBV5-1 to TRBJ1-1; maybe TRBD1 (6 bases). The CDR3 protein is CASSWTIQGSEAFF. CDR3 nucleotides: TGCGCCAGCAGCTGGACGATTCAGGGGTCGGAAGCTTTCTTT.